One sample yielded the 11 T cell receptor beta chains listed below, sequenced in a study of T cells in Graves' hyperthyroidism and ophthalmopathy. The TCR beta CDR3 regions underwent amplification using RNA transcripts as the source. First-round RT-PCR of the TCR CDR3 relied on the HTBI primer set. In TCRdb, the multiplex PCR reads were re-called with MiXCR into one record per CDR3 protein. The sample lists under 650,000 distinct CDR3 sequences, roughly 17% occurring once. Sequencing was performed on blood. Receptors originate from a woman between 25 and 40 years old with Graves' hyperthyroidism.

The rearrangement joins TRBV28 to TRBJ2-4; D is undetermined. Germline values: CDR1 MDHEN, CDR2 SYDVKM. The CDR3 is 10 amino acids. Trimming cost V 4 bases and J 10 bases, with 5 bases left between them. CDR3 coding DNA: TGTGCCAGCAGTTCTACTATTCAGTACTTC. Translated: CASSSTIQYF.

In its sample, this clonotype was seen many times. DNA of the CDR3: TGTGCCAGCAGCCCACCGACTAGCGGGAGGACCTACGAGCAGTACTTC. Translation gives CASSPPTSGRTYEQYF. V usage is TRBV7-9 and J usage is TRBJ2-7; 13 nucleotides match TRBD2. The CDR3 totals 16 residues. V shed 5 bases, J shed 2 bases, and the junction held 6 bases outside the gene matches. Looked up from germline, CDR1 is SEHNR and CDR2 is FQNEAQ (reference sequence).

This clonotype was seen a handful of times. This chain links TRBV19 with TRBJ2-1; tentative D call: TRBD2 (6 bases). The CDR3 covers 13 residues. The V end was cut by 6 bases, the J end by 7 bases, with 13 bases between. Germline V gene data show CDR1 as LNHDA and CDR2 as SQIVND (reference sequence). CDR3 residues: CASSVGAGNEQFF. The CDR3 nucleotides read TGTGCCAGTAGCGTCGGGGCGGGGAATGAGCAGTTCTTC.

This rearrangement joins TRBV20-1 to TRBJ1-4, with TRBD1 as a possible D gene (5 bases). Trimming stripped 0 bases from V and 7 bases from J, with 15 bases between. Germline-derived CDR1 and CDR2 are DFQATT and SNEGSKA (reference sequence). The CDR3 runs 15 residues. CDR3 in DNA: TGCAGTGCTAGAGACTATCAGGGTAGGCGTGAAAAACTGTTTTTT. It translates to CSARDYQGRREKLFF.

Written as DNA, the CDR3 is TGTGCCAGCAGCTTATTGGGGACAGGGTCCTACGAGCAGTACTTC. Its protein is CASSLLGTGSYEQYF. The chain combines TRBV11-2 with TRBJ2-7; 9 bases are shared with TRBD1. This CDR3 has 15 amino acids. With V trimmed by 2 bases and J by 1 base, 3 bases remained unmatched. Germline V lookup: CDR1 SGHAT, CDR2 FQNNGV.

This clonotype was seen a handful of times. The chain joins TRBV20-1 to TRBJ1-3; 7 bases map to TRBD1. The V gene end was trimmed by 0 bases and the J gene end by 8 bases; junction bases not matched to a gene: 7. The germline V gene encodes CDR1 DFQATT and CDR2 SNEGSKA (reference sequence). The CDR3 runs to 14 residues. In DNA, the CDR3 is TGCAGTGCTAGAGATTCCAACAGGGGCTACACCATATATTTT. Protein product: CSARDSNRGYTIYF.

This clonotype was recorded at least ten times. The gene calls are TRBV9 and TRBJ2-1; a possible D gene is TRBD2 (6 bases). Germline V gene lookup returns CDR1 SGDLS and CDR2 YYNGEE. The CDR3 has 15 residues. Trimming shortened V by 0 bases and J by 1 base, and 8 bases separated the two germline ends. The chain's CDR3 is CASSVGSGSYNEQFF. The CDR3 bases are TGTGCCAGCAGCGTAGGGAGCGGGTCCTACAATGAGCAGTTCTTC.

To note about this clonotype: A much larger clone differs from this one at a single base, so this may be a read error. The V gene is TRBV3-1, the J gene TRBJ2-3, with unresolved D. The end of the DNA aligns better with TRBJ1-5, so the J call may be wrong. Germline CDR1 LGHDT, CDR2 YNNKEL (reference sequence). This CDR3 comprises 13 residues. The CDR3 region has the DNA TGTGCCAGCAGCTCTCCCAGCACAGATACGCAGCATTTT. Translation: CASSSPSTDTQHF.

In its sample, this clonotype was seen a few times. The genes are TRBV15 and TRBJ1-1, with unresolved D. With 0 bases removed from V and 0 bases from J, the gap between germline ends came to 8 bases. CDR3 length: 15 residues. Germline CDR1 reads LNHNV; CDR2 reads YYDKDF (reference sequence). CDR3 protein: CATSRDKAMNTEAFF. CDR3 nucleotides: TGTGCCACCAGCAGAGATAAGGCTATGAACACTGAAGCTTTCTTT.

This clonotype has more than one count but fewer than ten. The rearrangement joins TRBV3-1 to TRBJ2-7, with unresolved D. This CDR3 comprises 13 residues. In germline, CDR1 is LGHDT, CDR2 YNNKEL (reference sequence). With 2 bases removed from V and 6 bases from J, the gap between germline ends came to 11 bases. CDR3 amino acids: CASSQYRRGEQYF. Written as DNA, the CDR3 is TGTGCCAGCAGCCAATACCGTCGAGGCGAGCAGTACTTC.

A remark on this clonotype: Its ends do not fully match the called genes, so a read error is possible. This chain joins TRBV3-1 and TRBJ1-5; D gene unclear. Per germline, CDR1 LGHDT and CDR2 YNNKEL (reference sequence). This CDR3 has 14 amino acids. The CDR3 loop is CASRNGPTNRPQHF. The CDR3, as DNA: TGTGCCAGCAGAAACGGGCCGACGAATCGGCCCCAGCATTTT.